The source of this TCR beta chain is a study of early T cells in non-severe SARS-CoV-2 infection. Study summary: Alpha and beta chains were unpaired, from unsorted whole-blood bulk RNA. Study results and caveats: Reliance on VDJdb matching favored anti-spike CD8 responses; private and CD4 specificities were missed.

CDR3 length: 17 residues. With 5 bases clipped from V and 4 bases from J, the junction kept 8 bases outside the gene matches. Per the germline V gene, CDR1 is KGHDR and CDR2 is SFDVKD. The protocol attached unique molecular identifiers to individual cDNA molecules. TCRdb ran MiXCR on the 5' RACE reads and lists one entry per CDR3 protein. Of 20,000 to 25,000 distinct CDR3 sequences in the sample, about 5.2% were seen once. This clonotype was detected only a few times. Its matching antigen is unknown. This chain uses TRBV24-1 with TRBJ2-3, with 13 bases fitting TRBD2. The TCR comes from an adult who was a healthcare worker with PCR-confirmed SARS-CoV-2 infection or an uninfected control (not recorded which). Sequencing used whole blood. CDR3 loop: CATSASTSGRTADTQYF. CDR3 in DNA: TGTGCCACCAGTGCATCGACTAGCGGGAGGACCGCAGATACGCAGTATTTT.